This TCR beta chain was identified in a study of T-cell memory formation after mild COVID-19. Study-wide findings and caveats: The CD4+ clones that contracted clustered mainly within CM and EM, and the CD8+ clones concentrated in EMRA.

TCRdb passed the 5' RACE reads through MiXCR, listing each CDR3 protein once. This table holds fewer than 300,000 distinct CDR3 sequences, over 15% found once. Looked up from germline, CDR1 is SGHDT and CDR2 is YYEEEE. The CDR3 length is 18 residues. The V end was cut by 0 bases, the J end by 2 bases, with 15 bases between. As to this clonotype: Its antigen remains unknown.

The sequencing input was PBMCs or a T cell subset sorted from them (not recorded which). This receptor was identified in a man younger than 35 who had mild COVID-19 (a few samples of this study predate the infection). Cell type and time point are not known. The chain is built from TRBV5-6 and TRBJ2-6; the D gene is possibly TRBD1 (6 bases). In DNA, the CDR3 is TGTGCCAGCAGCTTGGCCGGACAGCGCCTCGCTGGGGCCAACGTCCTGACTTTC. Its translation: CASSLAGQRLAGANVLTF. Full variable domain (outside the CDR3, taken from reference TRBV5-6 and TRBJ2-6): DAGVTQSPTHLIKTRGQQVTLRCSPKSGHDTVSWYQQALGQGPQFIFQYYEEEERQRGNFPDRFSGHQFPNYSSELNVNALLLGDSALYLCASSLAGQRLAGANVLTFGAGSRLTVL.